One sample yielded the 2 T cell receptor beta chains listed below, sequenced in a study of cytomegalovirus exposure and HLA in healthy donors. 13 Jbeta primers and 60 Vbeta primers were used for the PCR. Libraries were prepared by immunoSEQ multiplex PCR; TCRdb keeps only in-frame clonotypes and omits some of them. The sample has 150,000 to 200,000 clones, 60% to 80% seen once. The sample comprised PBMCs. These receptors were taken from a man between 18 and 35 years old in good health and CMV-seropositive.

The chain joins TRBV5-1 to TRBJ2-7; D perhaps matches TRBD2 (5 bases). V was cut by 0 bases and J by 5 bases, with 12 bases left in between. Germline CDR1 and CDR2: SGHRS and YFSETQ. The CDR3 has 14 residues. In nucleotides, the CDR3 is TGCGCCAGCAGCTTGGAGGGAGTCCCCCACGAGCAGTACTTC. It yields the protein CASSLEGVPHEQYF. The full variable domain, in which reference TRBV5-1 and TRBJ2-7 provide the parts outside the CDR3, is KAGVTQTPRYLIKTRGQQVTLSCSPISGHRSVSWYQQTPGQGLQFLFEYFSETQRNKGNFPGRFSGRQFSNSRSEMNVSTLELGDSALYLCASSLEGVPHEQYFGPGTRLTVT.

The chain recombines TRBV10-3 with TRBJ2-3; the D gene is possibly TRBD2 (5 bases). The CDR3 has 15 residues. Germline V gene lookup returns CDR1 ENHRY and CDR2 SYGVKD. Trimming cost V 2 bases and J 0 bases, with 9 bases left between them. The CDR3 is CAISEPSGSTDTQYF. The CDR3 DNA is TGTGCCATCAGTGAGCCGAGCGGCAGCACAGATACGCAGTATTTT.